This is a list of T cell receptor beta chains from one sample in a study of lymphopenia after photon versus proton radiotherapy. Data came from immunoSEQ multiplex PCR; TCRdb stores just in-frame clones and leaves some out. The data show 20,000 to 25,000 clones, around 90% seen once. The source was peripheral blood, collected from a patient treated with proton-based radiotherapy. All receptors come from an older woman with pancreatic cancer. Some clones in this sample may be carry-over from other donors' samples. Both conserved end residues are part of each CDR3. Fields, in order: D gene, V gene, clone size, J gene, CDR3 DNA, CDR3 protein. A D gene is named only where the DNA matches it firmly. Only part of the rows carry a size: once, few, many, or a class if the clone is expanded.

NA	TRBV19	NA	TRBJ2-1	TGTGCCAGTAGTCTACTCCGGGGCAATGAGCAGTTCTTC	CASSLLRGNEQFF
NA	TRBV5-6	NA	TRBJ1-2	TGTGCCAGCAGCTTGAGGAGACAGACTAACTATGGCTACACCTTC	CASSLRRQTNYGYTF
TRBD1	TRBV6-1	NA	TRBJ2-6	TGTGCCAGCAGTGCCACAGGGGCGGGGGCCAACGTCCTGACTTTC	CASSATGAGANVLTF
NA	TRBV7-8	NA	TRBJ2-2	TGTGCCAGCAGCTTCGGACAGACGAACACCGGGGAGCTGTTTTTT	CASSFGQTNTGELFF
TRBD1	TRBV6-6	NA	TRBJ1-5	TGTGCCAGCAGTTACTCGACAGGGGACCCCCAGCATTTT	CASSYSTGDPQHF
TRBD2	TRBV7-9	NA	TRBJ2-1	TGTGCCAGCACCACCGGGACTACTTACAATGAGCAGTTCTTC	CASTTGTTYNEQFF
NA	TRBV7-2	NA	TRBJ1-1	TGTGCCAGCAGCTTAGGGGGGGCTGGAACTGAAGCTTTCTTT	CASSLGGAGTEAFF
NA	TRBV6-1	NA	TRBJ1-2	TGTGCCAGCAGTGTTGAGACAGGCCCTTTTCCTTATGGCTACACCTTC	CASSVETGPFPYGYTF
NA	TRBV19	NA	TRBJ1-2	TGTGCCAGTAAGATTCGTACAGGGAGAGGCGGCTACACCTTC	CASKIRTGRGGYTF
NA	TRBV7-2	NA	TRBJ2-2	TGTGCCAGCAGCCCGTACACCGGGGAGCTGTTTTTT	CASSPYTGELFF
NA	TRBV9	once	TRBJ1-6	TGTGCCAGCAGCGACTCAGGCTCCGATTCACCCCTCCACTTT	CASSDSGSDSPLHF
NA	TRBV7-2	NA	TRBJ2-7	TGTGCCAGCAGGAGTTCAAACTACGAGCAGTACTTC	CASRSSNYEQYF
TRBD1	TRBV28	NA	TRBJ1-2	TGTGCCAGCAGGACAGGGGGGGGCTATGGCTACACCTTC	CASRTGGGYGYTF
NA	TRBV7-2	NA	TRBJ2-1	TGTGCCAGCAGCTCACAGCCTACACCTTTTGTTGAGCAGTTCTTC	CASSSQPTPFVEQFF
NA	TRBV7-2	NA	TRBJ2-7	TGTGCCAGCAGCCGCAGCGGGTCCTACGAGCAGTACTTC	CASSRSGSYEQYF
NA	TRBV19	few	TRBJ1-6	TGTGCCAGTAGTATTGATGGATTTTCACCCCTCCACTTT	CASSIDGFSPLHF
NA	TRBV27	NA	TRBJ2-1	TGTGCCAGCAGTTTTGGGGGAGCGGTAGCCAATGAGCAGTTCTTC	CASSFGGAVANEQFF
NA	TRBV16	NA	TRBJ2-1	TGTGCCAGCAGCCCCGGGTCCTACAATGAGCAGTTCTTC	CASSPGSYNEQFF
NA	TRBV11-2	NA	TRBJ1-6	TGTGCCAGCAGCTTAGATTCATTCGGGTTGAAGGATTCACCCCTCCACTTT	CASSLDSFGLKDSPLHF
NA	TRBV5-1	NA	TRBJ1-2	TGCGCCAGCAGCTCACAGGGAGCTACAAATGGCTACACCTTC	CASSSQGATNGYTF
TRBD1	TRBV19	NA	TRBJ2-5	TGTGCCAGTAGAGGGACAGGGGGAGAGACCCAGTACTTC	CASRGTGGETQYF
NA	TRBV7-8	NA	TRBJ2-7	TGTGTCAGCAGCTTAGGGGGTAACCGGGGCAGTGCCTACGAGCAGTACTTC	CVSSLGGNRGSAYEQYF
NA	TRBV6-1	NA	TRBJ2-7	TGTGCCAGCAGTGAAGAGGTGGCAGGGTACTCCTACGAGCAGTACTTC	CASSEEVAGYSYEQYF
NA	TRBV5-1	NA	TRBJ2-7	TGCGCCAGCAGAGCCGGGAGCCAGGGGGGCGAGCAGTACTTC	CASRAGSQGGEQYF
TRBD1	TRBV2	NA	TRBJ2-7	TGTGCCAGCAGGCCAGGGGGCCTCGAGCAGTACTTC	CASRPGGLEQYF
TRBD1	TRBV29-1	few	TRBJ1-1	TGCAGCGTCAACAAGGGGGCTTGGAACACTGAAGCTTTCTTT	CSVNKGAWNTEAFF
NA	TRBV27	NA	TRBJ1-1	TGTGCCAGCAGTTTCACGGGCACCCTAGGCACTGAAGCTTTCTTT	CASSFTGTLGTEAFF
NA	TRBV28	NA	TRBJ1-2	TGTGCCAGCAGCCGGTCCGTACTCTTGAACTATGGCTACACCTTC	CASSRSVLLNYGYTF
NA	TRBV11-3	NA	TRBJ1-1	TGTGCCAGCAGCTCAACTACACAGGCTGAAGCTTTCTTT	CASSSTTQAEAFF
TRBD1	TRBV27	NA	TRBJ2-5	TGTGCCAGCAGTTTGAGGCCGGGACAGGGGGAGCAGACCCAGTACTTC	CASSLRPGQGEQTQYF
NA	TRBV6-1	NA	TRBJ2-1	TGTGCCAGCAGCAGCTGGGGCCATGAGCAGTTCTTC	CASSSWGHEQFF
NA	TRBV7-8	NA	TRBJ2-3	TGTGCCAGCAGGTCGGGACGGAACACAGATACGCAGTATTTT	CASRSGRNTDTQYF
TRBD2	TRBV30	few	TRBJ2-4	TGTGCCTGGACCCGGGGAGGGGATAGAGCCAAAAACATTCAGTACTTC	CAWTRGGDRAKNIQYF
NA	TRBV27	NA	TRBJ2-1	TGTGCCAGCAGACCCCACAAGACCCCTTACAATGAGCAGTTCTTC	CASRPHKTPYNEQFF
TRBD1	TRBV7-2	once	TRBJ1-2	TGTGCCAGCAGCCCAACCGACAGGGGGCTCCCCTATGGCTACACCTTC	CASSPTDRGLPYGYTF
NA	TRBV28	NA	TRBJ1-1	TGTGCCAGCAGTTTATATGGGACACCCAGCGCTGAAGCTTTCTTT	CASSLYGTPSAEAFF
NA	TRBV19	NA	TRBJ2-3	TGTGCCAGTAGTATAGAACGGCTAGATACGCAGTATTTT	CASSIERLDTQYF
NA	TRBV18	NA	TRBJ1-1	TGTGCCAGCTCCCCGACTAGCGGGAGAGGGGACACTGAAGCTTTCTTT	CASSPTSGRGDTEAFF
TRBD1	TRBV11-2	NA	TRBJ1-1	TGTGCCAGCAGCTTAGGGGGACAGGAAGCTTTCTTT	CASSLGGQEAFF
NA	TRBV5-1	NA	TRBJ1-1	TGCGCCAGCAGCTTGGAGGGTGCTGAAGCTTTCTTT	CASSLEGAEAFF
TRBD2	TRBV7-9	NA	TRBJ2-3	TGTGCCAGCAGCTTAGGACTAGCGGGAGACCGGGTCCGAGCAGATACGCAGTATTTT	CASSLGLAGDRVRADTQYF